The sequence of this T cell receptor beta chain was determined in a study of read filtering for tumor transcriptome and immune sequencing. V lost 5 bases and J 0 bases, leaving 16 bases between the germline ends. Germline-derived CDR1 and CDR2 are DFQATT and SNEGSKA (reference sequence). The CDR3 is 15 amino acids. This clonotype was observed many times. From 300 to 400 ng of RNA, a library with molecular barcoded alpha/delta and beta/gamma adaptors was made. TCRdb analysed the reads with MiXCR anew, one entry per CDR3 protein. The sample shows more than 45,000 distinct CDR3 sequences, about 12% of them seen only once.

Sequenced: a population of CD138-negative cells sorted from bone marrow. The TCR comes from a donor at least 40 years old with multiple myeloma. The rearrangement links TRBV20-1 to TRBJ1-2; tentative D call: TRBD1 (5 bases). The CDR3 DNA reads TGCAGTGCTCGACTCGAGGGACTGCCTAACTATGGCTACACCTTC. It encodes CSARLEGLPNYGYTF.